The 26 T cell receptor beta chains presented below share a single source sample, sequenced in a study of Ad26.COV2.S vaccination and SARS-CoV-2 variants. Here immunoSEQ multiplex PCR was the method, and the copy in TCRdb shows in-frame clones only, minus some. The sample has about 280,000 clones, about 87% seen once; the top ten hold over 2.5%. Indicated treatment: 15 to 20 received Ad26.COV2.S at low or high dose, single or two shots; about 5 received placebo; per-sample allocation not given. Sample collection was performed on day 63 after the first vaccine or placebo injection. This specimen consisted of peripheral blood, obtained in a trial of Ad26.COV2.S vaccine versus placebo. The source is a person aged 18-65 years who received the Ad26.COV2.S COVID-19 vaccine or a placebo.

V usage is TRBV28 and J usage is TRBJ2-7, with D possibly being TRBD1 (6 bases). CDR1 and CDR2 (germline): MDHEN, SYDVKM. The CDR3 runs to 13 residues. V was clipped by 6 bases and J by 4 bases, with 13 bases between them. DNA for the CDR3: TGTGCCAGCAGCCTCGGACAGACGTACGAGCAGTACTTC. Its translation: CASSLGQTYEQYF.

V is TRBV19 and J is TRBJ2-1, with 12 bases aligning to TRBD2. After removal of 6 bases from V and 6 bases from J, the junction contained 6 bases not matched to a gene. The CDR3 covers 15 residues. Germline V gene data show CDR1 as LNHDA and CDR2 as SQIVND (reference sequence). The CDR3 here is CASRRTSGKPNEQFF. In DNA, the CDR3 is TGTGCCAGTAGGCGGACTAGCGGGAAGCCCAATGAGCAGTTCTTC.

The CDR3 DNA sequence: TGCAGTGCTAGTTCTGGTATCAATGAGCAGTTCTTC. It codes for CSASSGINEQFF. The gene calls are TRBV20-1 and TRBJ2-1; D not certain. The CDR3 is 12 amino acids. Looked up from germline, CDR1 is DFQATT and CDR2 is SNEGSKA (reference sequence). The ends were cut back, 3 bases at V and 6 bases at J, with 9 bases in the middle.

This chain uses TRBV28 with TRBJ2-7; TRBD2 matches at 7 bases. With 7 bases clipped from V and 4 bases from J, the junction kept 1 base outside the gene matches. CDR1 is MDHEN and CDR2 is SYDVKM in the germline V gene. CDR3 length equals 11 residues. The CDR3 DNA is TGTGCCAGCAATAGCGGGTACGAGCAGTACTTC. As protein: CASNSGYEQYF.

This clone was picked up one time. The chain uses TRBV7-2 and TRBJ2-5, with TRBD2 identical over 13 bases. CDR3 length: 14 residues. From germline, CDR1 is SGHTA and CDR2 FQGNSA. J gave up 5 bases and V 6 bases, and 3 bases lay outside the gene matches. CDR3 amino acids: CASRLAGGTETQYF. CDR3 in DNA: TGTGCCAGCAGACTAGCGGGAGGGACGGAGACCCAGTACTTC.

V usage is TRBV6-5 and J usage is TRBJ2-1; TRBD2 matches at 13 bases. Germline-derived CDR1 and CDR2 are MNHEY and SVGAGI. Unmatched junction bases numbered 6, after V lost 10 bases and J lost 6 bases. There are 14 residues in the CDR3. CDR3 DNA: TGTGCCACTCGGACTAGCGGGAGTCTCAATGAGCAGTTCTTC. The encoded protein is CATRTSGSLNEQFF.

This clone was recorded only once. The DNA for the CDR3 is TGTGCCAGCAGCGTAGCCCCCAGTTTGAACACTGAAGCTTTCTTT. Translated: CASSVAPSLNTEAFF. The chain recombines TRBV9 with TRBJ1-1, with D unresolved. The CDR3 covers 15 residues. Looked up from germline, CDR1 is SGDLS and CDR2 is YYNGEE. The V and J ends lost 0 bases and 0 bases respectively, with 9 bases between them.

V is TRBV11-2 and J is TRBJ1-2, with 8 bases identical to TRBD1. The CDR3 runs 13 residues. Germline trimming cut 5 bases from V and 4 bases from J; bases unmatched to any gene: 3. CDR1 and CDR2 from the germline V gene are SGHAT and FQNNGV. The CDR3: CASSPDRGYGYTF. Here the CDR3 DNA reads TGTGCCAGCAGCCCCGACAGGGGCTATGGCTACACCTTC.

This rearrangement joins TRBV27 to TRBJ2-7; 9 positions agree with TRBD1. Per germline, CDR1 MNHEY and CDR2 SMNVEV (reference sequence). Trimming took 6 bases from V and 0 from J; bases not matched to a gene: 6. CDR3 length: 15 amino acids. CDR3 region: CASSPRDRDSYEQYF. The CDR3 nucleotides are TGTGCCAGCAGCCCCCGGGACAGGGACTCCTACGAGCAGTACTTC.

This clone is a singleton in its sample. This chain connects TRBV7-8 to TRBJ1-4, with TRBD1 matching over 8 bases. The germline V gene has CDR1 SGHVS and CDR2 FQNEAQ. The CDR3 spans 14 residues. Trimming removed 4 bases from V and 7 bases from J; junction bases left unmatched: 5. CDR3 amino acids: CASSSQGVSEKLFF. CDR3 DNA sequence: TGTGCCAGCAGCTCACAGGGGGTCTCTGAAAAACTGTTTTTT.

The V and J genes are TRBV5-1 and TRBJ1-1; the match to TRBD1 covers 12 bases. CDR1 is SGHRS and CDR2 is YFSETQ in the germline V gene. V lost 3 bases and J lost 11; bases outside the gene matches: 8. This CDR3 has 14 residues. The CDR3 nucleotides read TGCGCCAGCAGCTCGGGGACAGGGGGCTCGGATGCTTTCTTT. Translation gives CASSSGTGGSDAFF.

V gene TRBV29-1 combines with J gene TRBJ1-2, with D unclear. The CDR3 has 14 amino acids. The V and J ends lost 4 bases and 3 bases respectively, with 15 bases between them. Germline V gives CDR1 SQVTM, CDR2 ANQGSEA. The CDR3 reads CSVGVQEGYYGYTF. The CDR3 region has the DNA TGCAGCGTTGGGGTGCAGGAAGGGTACTATGGCTACACCTTC.

The chain combines TRBV6-5 with TRBJ1-5; D is undetermined. V lost 0 bases to trimming and J lost 3 bases, with 9 bases between them. Germline-derived CDR1 and CDR2 are MNHEY and SVGAGI. The CDR3 is 15 residues long. The CDR3 DNA sequence: TGTGCCAGCAGTTACTCAGGGCAGGACAATCAGCCCCAGCATTTT. Protein product: CASSYSGQDNQPQHF.

This sequence joins TRBV10-3 and TRBJ2-1; 8 bases fit TRBD2. The CDR3 length is 12 residues. V lost 6 bases, J lost 8 bases, and 3 bases stayed unmatched. Germline V gives CDR1 ENHRY, CDR2 SYGVKD. CDR3 region: CAIRGLGDEQFF. CDR3 in DNA: TGTGCCATCAGGGGACTAGGCGATGAGCAGTTCTTC.

The chain couples TRBV19 to TRBJ2-5; D is unclear. In germline, CDR1 is LNHDA, CDR2 SQIVND (reference sequence). This CDR3 contains 13 residues. V was pared by 4 bases and J by 4 bases, with 10 bases between. CDR3 amino acids: CASSKQSRETQYF. CDR3 in DNA: TGTGCCAGTAGTAAACAGAGCAGAGAGACCCAGTACTTC.

This rearrangement joins TRBV28 to TRBJ2-1, with TRBD2 identical over 8 bases. This CDR3 has 15 residues. The J segment lost 2 bases and the V segment lost 3 bases, leaving 3 bases of the junction unmatched. In germline, CDR1 is MDHEN, CDR2 SYDVKM. DNA for the CDR3: TGTGCCAGCAGTTTCTCGGGAGGGACCTACAATGAGCAGTTCTTC. Encoded protein: CASSFSGGTYNEQFF.

The chain joins TRBV2 to TRBJ1-6, with TRBD1 matching over 7 bases. Germline assignment: CDR1 SNHLY and CDR2 FYNNEI. The CDR3 loop spans 19 amino acids. V trimming: 6 bases; J trimming: 4 bases; junction bases outside the gene matches: 18. CDR3 sequence reads: CASRLMTGNLSRYNSPLHF. The CDR3 bases are TGTGCCAGCAGGTTGATGACAGGGAACCTTTCCCGGTATAATTCACCCCTCCACTTT.

This chain joins TRBV2 and TRBJ2-2; 7 bases agree with TRBD2. Trimming at V came to 4 bases and at J to 4 bases, leaving 9 bases not matched to a gene. Germline V lookup: CDR1 SNHLY, CDR2 FYNNEI. CDR3 length equals 16 residues. CDR3 nucleotide sequence: TGTGCCAGCAGTGTTGGGGAGGGCCGTGTCACCGGGGAGCTGTTTTTT. Its protein is CASSVGEGRVTGELFF.

This clone has a handful of counts. CDR3 loop: CASSIDHDSPLHF. The CDR3, as DNA: TGTGCCAGTAGTATAGATCACGATTCACCCCTCCACTTT. V is TRBV19 and J is TRBJ1-6; D gene unclear. This CDR3 is 13 amino acids long. Germline V CDR1 and CDR2: LNHDA, SQIVND (reference sequence). Trimming removed 0 bases from V and 8 bases from J, with 5 bases in between.

Of note for this clone: Other nucleotide sequences from this sample produce the same CDR3. V usage is TRBV11-2 and J usage is TRBJ2-7; maybe TRBD1 (5 bases). The CDR3 is made up of 13 amino acids. Germline V gene data show CDR1 as SGHAT and CDR2 as FQNNGV. Trimming stripped 5 bases from V and 4 bases from J, with 12 bases between. The CDR3 DNA is TGTGCCAGCAGCCTACGTCAGGGTTACGAGCAGTACTTC. This translates into CASSLRQGYEQYF.

This chain connects TRBV1 to TRBJ2-3; the table's D call of TRBD2 was not tested on the DNA. TRBV1 is noted as a pseudogene. This CDR3 region has 16 residues. The DNA of the CDR3 is TGCACCAGCAGCCAGGTACTAGCGGGGAGCACAGATACGCAGTATTTT. Amino acids: CTSSQVLAGSTDTQYF.

The chain uses TRBV2 and TRBJ1-4, with 10 bases identical to TRBD1. The CDR3 covers 14 residues. V dropped 1 base and J dropped 11; count of bases not matched to a gene: 4. Germline values: CDR1 SNHLY, CDR2 FYNNEI. CDR3: CASSEGDRGGKLFF. Here the CDR3 DNA reads TGTGCCAGCAGTGAAGGGGACAGGGGCGGGAAACTGTTTTTT.

The chain is built from TRBV9 and TRBJ2-3, with D perhaps being TRBD1 or TRBD2 (5 bases each). V was pared by 3 bases and J by 2 bases, with 13 bases between. This CDR3 has 15 residues. CDR1 and CDR2 from the germline V gene are SGDLS and YYNGEE. CDR3 sequence: CASSDRDHFTDTQYF. CDR3 DNA sequence: TGTGCCAGCAGCGACCGGGACCACTTCACAGATACGCAGTATTTT.

This chain connects TRBV9 to TRBJ1-2, with D perhaps TRBD1 (5 bases). The germline gives CDR1 SGDLS, CDR2 YYNGEE. Deletions cut 0 bases from V and 6 bases from J, with 15 bases between. This CDR3 is built from 15 residues. This CDR3 is CASSVGGRERDGYTF. The CDR3 bases are TGTGCCAGCAGCGTAGGGGGCAGGGAACGGGATGGCTACACCTTC.

This clone has just one count. The chain recombines TRBV4-3 with TRBJ2-3, with 9 bases matching TRBD2. The V segment lost 4 bases and the J segment 5 bases; nucleotides outside the gene matches: 7. The CDR3 is 15 residues long. The V gene's germline CDR1 is LGHNA and CDR2 YSLEER. Here the CDR3 reads CASSLKARGGDTQYF. DNA for the CDR3: TGCGCCAGCAGCCTCAAGGCGCGGGGGGGAGATACGCAGTATTTT.

This chain uses TRBV6-6 with TRBJ1-1; D gene uncertain. Germline-derived CDR1 and CDR2 are MNHNY and SVGAGI (reference sequence). This CDR3 is built from 14 residues. V lost 6 bases and J lost 1, with 12 bases in between. CDR3 region: CASSKNKGNTEAFF. CDR3 sequence (DNA): TGTGCCAGCAGCAAGAACAAGGGGAACACTGAAGCTTTCTTT.